The 2 T cell receptor beta chains reported below all come from one sample, sequenced in a study of T-cell reconstitution after alpha-beta-depleted transplantation in children. Preparation of the TCRbeta library used unique molecular identifiers. MiXCR, run by TCRdb on the PCR reads, gives a single entry per CDR3 protein. Found here are about 980,000 distinct CDR3 sequences, about 30% of them singletons; the top ten hold 28%. The input for sequencing was PBMCs, mostly from graft donor cells, taken 360 days after TCRalphabeta/CD19-depleted stem cell transplant. The receptors come from a boy under three years old who had a stem cell transplant for SCID, so the T cells may come from the graft donor.

This sequence joins TRBV24-1 and TRBJ2-1; possible D gene TRBD1, 5 bases. The CDR3 contains 15 residues. Germline lookup yields CDR1 KGHDR and CDR2 SFDVKD. Between the trimmed V and J ends, which lost 4 bases and 6 bases, there was a span of 15 bases. In nucleotides, the CDR3 is TGTGCCACCAGTGACTCAGGGCGGAGATCCAATGAGCAGTTCTTC. It encodes CATSDSGRRSNEQFF.

This clonotype was seen ten or more times. This chain links TRBV20-1 with TRBJ2-7; 12 bases fit TRBD2. Germline CDR1 DFQATT, CDR2 SNEGSKA (reference sequence). The V and J ends lost 6 bases and 0 bases, in that order; junction bases with no gene match: 9. There are 16 residues in the CDR3. The CDR3 here is CSAGTTSGGRSYEQYF. The CDR3, as DNA: TGCAGTGCCGGTACGACTAGCGGGGGACGCTCCTACGAGCAGTACTTC.